The 21 T cell receptor beta chains below were found in one sample sequenced in a study of identical twins. One entry per CDR3 protein, called by TCRdb with MiXCR from the 5' RACE reads. Of about 920,000 distinct CDR3 sequences listed, more than 9% are singletons. The same data also contributed to another study, on yellow fever vaccine responses in identical twins.

The sequenced material came from PBMCs. The origin of the receptors is a woman between 18 and 29 years old in good health.

This clonotype was seen more than once but under ten times. At one of its ends the junction is not consistent with the germline gene, which may arise from a read error. The chain employs TRBV20-1 and TRBJ2-4; no definite D call. CDR3 size: 16 residues. CDR1 DFQATT and CDR2 SNEGSKA come from the germline V gene (reference sequence). The CDR3 DNA follows: TGCTGTGCTAGAGCGCAAGTCGAAATAGCCAAAAACATTCAGTACTTC. Amino acids: CCARAQVEIAKNIQYF.

The V call is TRBV28, the J call TRBJ2-3; a weak D match, TRBD2 (5 bases). Trimming took 4 bases from V and 6 from J, leaving 14 bases between them. Germline-derived CDR1 and CDR2 are MDHEN and SYDVKM. This CDR3 has 14 residues. The CDR3 here is CASSSADDVDTQYF. The CDR3 coding sequence is TGTGCCAGCAGTTCAGCGGACGACGTCGATACGCAGTATTTT.

There are a few counts of this clonotype. This CDR3 is CASSSLTGEFTDTQYF. The CDR3 DNA follows: TGTGCCAGCAGCTCACTGACAGGGGAATTCACAGATACGCAGTATTTT. The chain has TRBV9 and TRBJ2-3; 8 bases align to TRBD1. The V gene's germline CDR1 is SGDLS and CDR2 YYNGEE. The CDR3 runs to 16 residues. J gave up 2 bases and V 4 bases, and 9 bases lay outside the gene matches.

The rearrangement links TRBV7-3 to TRBJ1-6; no clear D gene. CDR1 and CDR2 (germline): SGHTA, FQGTGA. The CDR3 is 15 residues long. The V and J ends lost 5 bases and 2 bases respectively, with 10 bases between them. CDR3 sequence (DNA): TGTGCCAGCAGCGAAACCGGGACCTATAATTCACCCCTCCACTTT. Translation gives CASSETGTYNSPLHF.

This clonotype was seen only a few times. This chain connects TRBV12-3 or TRBV12-4 to TRBJ1-2, with D maybe TRBD1 (5 bases). V was shortened by 8 bases and J by 5 bases, with 21 bases between the two germline ends. This CDR3 region has 15 residues. CDR3 in DNA: TGTGCCAGCGCGACGTCCGGGACGGCGAAATATGGCTACACCTTC. Its protein is CASATSGTAKYGYTF.

The sample holds a few counts of this clonotype. V is TRBV19 and J is TRBJ2-1; 8 bases are shared with TRBD1. CDR3 size: 15 residues. Germline values: CDR1 LNHDA, CDR2 SQIVND (reference sequence). J was trimmed by 7 bases and V by 4 bases; bases with no gene match: 9. The CDR3 region is CASSTGQVALNEQFF. In DNA, the CDR3 is TGTGCCAGTAGTACGGGACAGGTCGCCTTGAATGAGCAGTTCTTC.

This clonotype was detected a few times. The chain links TRBV5-6 to TRBJ2-5, with a weak D call TRBD2 (6 bases). Germline CDR1 is SGHDT and CDR2 is YYEEEE. V lost 0 bases and J lost 1, with 13 bases in between. The CDR3 is 16 amino acids. This CDR3 reads CASSLGLLAVQETQYF. For the CDR3, the DNA is TGTGCCAGCAGCTTGGGCCTATTAGCGGTCCAAGAGACCCAGTACTTC.

This clonotype was found many times. The V call is TRBV5-1, the J call TRBJ2-5; 7 bases align to TRBD1. The trim removed 4 bases at V and 1 base at J, leaving 4 bases unmatched. Germline V CDR1 and CDR2: SGHRS, YFSETQ. The CDR3 has 14 amino acids. The CDR3 here is CASSTGQPQETQYF. In DNA, the CDR3 is TGCGCCAGCAGCACGGGACAGCCCCAAGAGACCCAGTACTTC.

This CDR3 is CASSLGGAGPEGTDTQYF. The CDR3 DNA sequence: TGTGCCAGCAGCTTAGGTGGGGCGGGACCAGAGGGGACAGATACGCAGTATTTT. The genes are TRBV7-8 and TRBJ2-3, with D possibly being TRBD2 (6 bases). Between the trimmed V and J ends, which lost 1 base and 3 bases, there was a span of 20 bases. Germline V gene lookup returns CDR1 SGHVS and CDR2 FQNEAQ. This CDR3 contains 18 residues. The entire variable domain, with the rest obtained from reference TRBV7-8 and TRBJ2-3, is as follows: GAGVSQSPRYKVAKRGQDVALRCDPISGHVSLFWYQQALGQGPEFLTYFQNEAQLDKSGLPSDRFFAERPEGSVSTLKIQRTQQEDSAVYLCASSLGGAGPEGTDTQYFGPGTRLTVL.

The rearrangement links TRBV10-3 to TRBJ2-3; the match to TRBD2 covers 8 bases. V lost 4 bases to trimming and J lost 1 base; unmatched junction nucleotides: 7. This CDR3 region has 16 residues. Germline V gene data show CDR1 as ENHRY and CDR2 as SYGVKD. The CDR3 loop is CAISASAGGRTDTQYF. Written as DNA, the CDR3 is TGTGCCATCAGTGCCTCCGCGGGGGGACGCACAGATACGCAGTATTTT.

In its sample, this clonotype was seen many times. The chain combines TRBV12-3 or TRBV12-4 with TRBJ2-4; D perhaps matches TRBD2 (6 bases). CDR3 size: 15 residues. Trimming took off 1 base at V and 10 bases at J, with 17 bases between the two ends. The CDR3 is CASSLEAGNRLIQYF. CDR3 DNA sequence: TGTGCCAGCAGTTTAGAGGCGGGGAATCGCCTGATTCAGTACTTC.

This clonotype was observed a few times. The chain combines TRBV29-1 with TRBJ2-2; 9 positions agree with TRBD2. The V gene's germline CDR1 is SQVTM and CDR2 ANQGSEA. V lost 4 bases and J lost 2; bases outside the gene matches: 11. The CDR3 is 17 residues long. The CDR3 coding sequence is TGCAGCGTTGTGTTAGCGGGAGCACTAGGTAACACCGGGGAGCTGTTTTTT. This translates into CSVVLAGALGNTGELFF.

The rearrangement uses TRBV20-1 and TRBJ2-3; 12 nucleotides align to TRBD2. Losses at the gene ends were 5 bases for V and 1 base for J; bases not matched to a gene: 1. The CDR3 runs 14 residues. From germline, CDR1 is DFQATT and CDR2 SNEGSKA (reference sequence). CDR3 loop: CSASSGGGTDTQYF. In DNA, the CDR3 is TGCAGTGCTTCTAGCGGGGGGGGCACAGATACGCAGTATTTT.

The sample holds a few counts of this clonotype. The chain recombines TRBV29-1 with TRBJ2-3, with no clear D. This CDR3 spans 14 amino acids. The V and J ends lost 8 bases and 0 bases respectively, with 15 bases between them. The germline gives CDR1 SQVTM, CDR2 ANQGSEA. The chain's CDR3 is CSPDGLCSTDTQYF. For the CDR3, the DNA is TGCAGCCCCGACGGGTTATGCAGCACAGATACGCAGTATTTT.

This clonotype turned up a few times. This chain uses TRBV5-1 with TRBJ2-1, with D possibly matching TRBD2 (6 bases). Between the trimmed V and J ends, which lost 4 bases and 8 bases, there was a span of 13 bases. CDR1 is SGHRS and CDR2 is YFSETQ in the germline V gene. This CDR3 region has 13 residues. The CDR3 loop is CASSLTSIDEQFF. CDR3 DNA sequence: TGCGCCAGCAGCCTGACTAGTATCGATGAGCAGTTCTTC.

The V call is TRBV20-1, the J call TRBJ2-3; D is tentatively TRBD1 or TRBD2 (5 bases each). V was cut by 6 bases and J by 7 bases, with 11 bases left in between. Germline lookup yields CDR1 DFQATT and CDR2 SNEGSKA (reference sequence). The CDR3 has 11 residues. The CDR3 coding sequence is TGCAGTGCGAGGGGCCCAAATACGCAGTATTTT. As protein: CSARGPNTQYF.

This clonotype has a count of ten or more. The J gene is TRBJ2-3, the V gene TRBV7-2; no clear D gene. Looked up from germline, CDR1 is SGHTA and CDR2 is FQGNSA. Trimming stripped 3 bases from V and 3 bases from J, with 4 bases between. CDR3 length: 12 residues. Written as DNA, the CDR3 is TGTGCCAGCAGCTTCATTACAGATACGCAGTATTTT. It encodes CASSFITDTQYF.

This clonotype came up once. V gene TRBV15 combines with J gene TRBJ2-3, with 9 positions matching TRBD2. CDR1 LNHNV and CDR2 YYDKDF come from the germline V gene (reference sequence). The CDR3 extends over 17 amino acids. Trimming removed 5 bases from V and 4 bases from J; junction bases left unmatched: 13. This chain's CDR3 is CATSPSGAGWGADTQYF. The CDR3 DNA is TGTGCCACCAGCCCTAGCGGGGCCGGATGGGGTGCAGATACGCAGTATTTT.

The chain has TRBV20-1 and TRBJ2-5; weak D call: TRBD1 (6 bases). The CDR3 totals 13 residues. The germline gives CDR1 DFQATT, CDR2 SNEGSKA (reference sequence). Trimming pared 5 bases from V and 5 bases from J, leaving 15 bases between. CDR3 in DNA: TGCAGTGCTGTTAGGGGGATTGGTGAGACCCAGTACTTC. It translates to CSAVRGIGETQYF.

The gene calls are TRBV19 and TRBJ2-7; D uncertain. Trimming stripped 4 bases from V and 4 bases from J, with 8 bases between. CDR1 is LNHDA and CDR2 is SQIVND in the germline V gene (reference sequence). There are 12 residues in the CDR3. The CDR3 sequence is CASSSGIYEQYF. The DNA of the CDR3 is TGTGCCAGTAGTAGCGGCATTTACGAGCAGTACTTC.

There are many counts of this clonotype. This chain joins TRBV29-1 and TRBJ2-7, with 9 bases matching TRBD2. The germline V gene has CDR1 SQVTM and CDR2 ANQGSEA. Trimming cost V 0 bases and J 1 base; bases outside gene matches: 7. The CDR3 covers 16 residues. The chain's CDR3 is CSVEDLQGLASYEQYF. DNA of the CDR3: TGCAGCGTTGAAGATCTCCAAGGACTAGCGTCCTACGAGCAGTACTTC.